These 12 T cell receptor beta chains originate from one sample sequenced in a study of T-cell memory formation after mild COVID-19. TCRdb itself ran the 5' RACE reads through MiXCR, one entry per CDR3 protein. This sample has some 270,000 distinct CDR3 sequences, with about 16% found just once. Sequencing was carried out using PBMCs or a T cell subset sorted from them (not recorded which). All receptors derive from an adult woman who had mild COVID-19 (a few samples of this study predate the infection). Cell type and time point are not known.

The CDR3 DNA reads as TGTGCCAGCAGCGTAGACGATGGAAACACCATATATTTT. Translation: CASSVDDGNTIYF. V and J are TRBV9 and TRBJ1-3; D ambiguous. Between the trimmed V and J ends, which lost 0 bases and 3 bases, there was a span of 4 bases. This CDR3 comprises 13 residues. Germline values: CDR1 SGDLS, CDR2 YYNGEE.

The chain combines TRBV18 with TRBJ1-3; D remains ambiguous. V dropped 6 bases and J dropped 4 bases, with 13 bases sitting between them. From germline, CDR1 is KGHSH and CDR2 LQKENI. This CDR3 region has 14 residues. The CDR3: CASSDGGYGNTIYF. The DNA for the CDR3 is TGTGCCAGCTCGGACGGTGGTTACGGAAACACCATATATTTT.

The rearrangement uses TRBV12-3 or TRBV12-4 and TRBJ1-6; the D is unclear. Trimming took 8 bases from V and 3 from J, leaving 8 bases between them. There are 13 residues in the CDR3. CDR3 in amino acids: CASFSLYNSPLHF. DNA for the CDR3: TGTGCCAGCTTCAGCCTCTATAATTCACCCCTCCACTTT.

This clonotype has more than one count but fewer than ten. The chain employs TRBV6-6 and TRBJ2-7; no clear D gene. V lost 2 bases to trimming and J lost 7 bases, with 18 bases between them. The CDR3 has 15 residues. In germline, CDR1 is MNHNY, CDR2 SVGAGI (reference sequence). Written as DNA, the CDR3 is TGTGCCAGCAGTTACGGTGGGGTCGAGTACGTGGAGCAGTACTTC. It translates to CASSYGGVEYVEQYF.

The V gene is TRBV7-9, the J gene TRBJ1-1, with TRBD1 as a possible D gene (6 bases). The CDR3 length is 13 residues. Germline V gives CDR1 SEHNR, CDR2 FQNEAQ (reference sequence). The V end was cut by 5 bases, the J end by 6 bases, with 13 bases between. The chain's CDR3 is CASSLTGPSEAFF. The CDR3 DNA reads as TGTGCCAGCAGCCTTACAGGGCCTTCTGAAGCTTTCTTT. The variable domain in full, with the rest retrieved from reference TRBV7-9 and TRBJ1-1, is DTGVSQNPRHKITKRGQNVTFRCDPISEHNRLYWYRQTLGQGPEFLTYFQNEAQLEKSRLLSDRFSAERPKGSFSTLEIQRTEQGDSAMYLCASSLTGPSEAFFGQGTRLTVV.

The chain uses TRBV7-3 and TRBJ2-1, with TRBD2 matching over 7 bases. The CDR3 consists of 13 residues. Germline CDR1 and CDR2: SGHTA and FQGTGA. The J segment lost 7 bases and the V segment lost 4 bases, leaving 4 bases of the junction unmatched. CDR3 sequence (DNA): TGTGCCAGCAGCTCGACTAGCCAAAATGAGCAGTTCTTC. This codes for CASSSTSQNEQFF.

This chain uses TRBV10-2 with TRBJ2-7; 16 nucleotides match TRBD2. The CDR3 is 16 amino acids. The junction had 5 bases not matched to a gene; V was cut back by 5 bases and J by 4 bases. Germline CDR1 is WSHSY and CDR2 is SAAADI. DNA for the CDR3: TGCGCCAGCAGTCCCGGGACTAGCGGGGGGGTTTACGAGCAGTACTTC. The encoded protein is CASSPGTSGGVYEQYF.

This clonotype was counted between two and nine times. The chain couples TRBV25-1 to TRBJ2-5, with D perhaps TRBD1 (5 bases). Per the germline V gene, CDR1 is MGHDK and CDR2 is SYGVNS. The CDR3 extends over 15 amino acids. Between the trimmed V and J ends, which lost 5 bases and 3 bases, there was a span of 16 bases. CDR3 loop: CASSSLKDIKETQYF. The CDR3, as DNA: TGTGCCAGCAGTTCGCTAAAGGACATTAAAGAGACCCAGTACTTC.

This clonotype was recorded at least ten times. V usage is TRBV7-2 and J usage is TRBJ2-3; D is undetermined. Germline V gene data show CDR1 as SGHTA and CDR2 as FQGNSA. The germline V and J ends were trimmed by 3 bases and 2 bases, with 9 bases remaining between them. This CDR3 has 14 residues. CDR3 DNA sequence: TGTGCCAGCAGCTTGGCTATCTCCACAGATACGCAGTATTTT. It codes for CASSLAISTDTQYF.

J is TRBJ1-5 and V is TRBV29-1; 9 positions match TRBD1. With V trimmed by 6 bases and J by 6 bases, 6 bases remained unmatched. Per the germline V gene, CDR1 is SQVTM and CDR2 is ANQGSEA. This CDR3 is built from 13 residues. The CDR3 protein is CSVYTGGGQPQHF. In nucleotides, the CDR3 is TGCAGCGTCTATACAGGGGGCGGTCAGCCCCAGCATTTT.

This clonotype appeared a few times. V gene TRBV11-2 combines with J gene TRBJ2-1; D unclear. The CDR3 contains 12 residues. The V gene lost 4 bases and the J gene lost 5 bases, with 6 bases spanning the gap. The germline CDR1 and CDR2 sequences are SGHAT and FQNNGV. The CDR3 sequence: CASSSPHNEQFF. In DNA form, the CDR3 reads TGTGCCAGCAGCTCTCCGCACAATGAGCAGTTCTTC.

CDR3 nucleotides: TGTGCCAGCAGTTTTAAACAGGGACTAGCGGGGACCTACAATGAGCAGTTCTTC. Its translation is CASSFKQGLAGTYNEQFF. The chain has TRBV12-3 or TRBV12-4 and TRBJ2-1; TRBD2 agrees at 13 bases. Germline trimming cut 3 bases from V and 2 bases from J; bases unmatched to any gene: 7. This CDR3 contains 18 residues.